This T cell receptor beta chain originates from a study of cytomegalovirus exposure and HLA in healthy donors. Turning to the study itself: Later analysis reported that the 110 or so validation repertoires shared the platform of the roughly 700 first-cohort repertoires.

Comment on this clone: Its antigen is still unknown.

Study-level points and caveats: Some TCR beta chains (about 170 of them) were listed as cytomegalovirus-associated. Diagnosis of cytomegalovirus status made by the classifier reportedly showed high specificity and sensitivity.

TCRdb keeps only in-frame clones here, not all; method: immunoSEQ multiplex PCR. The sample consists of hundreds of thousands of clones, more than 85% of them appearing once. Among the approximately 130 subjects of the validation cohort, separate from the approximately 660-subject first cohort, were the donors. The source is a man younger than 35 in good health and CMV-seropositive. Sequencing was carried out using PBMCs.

CDR3 sequence: CASSEVQVGGYTF. CDR3 DNA: TGTGCCAGCAGTGAAGTCCAGGTTGGTGGCTACACCTTC. The V gene is TRBV6-1, the J gene TRBJ1-2; D call uncertain. The V gene lost 1 base and the J gene lost 7 bases, with 10 bases spanning the gap. Germline assignment: CDR1 MNHNS and CDR2 SASEGT. The CDR3 runs 13 residues.